A single sample gave rise to the 17 T cell receptor beta chains below, sequenced in a study of Graves' ophthalmopathy and Graves' hyperthyroidism (dated by TCRdb to 2016 to 2018). These reads were obtained on an Illumina HiSeq 2000. For repertoire sequencing, TCR beta CDR3 regions were amplified from RNA transcripts. HTBI primers and the Qiagen OneStep RT-PCR kit were used in a first-round RT-PCR, which was followed by a second-round multiplex PCR, size selection and purification. In-frame beta chains were kept once TCRdb had trimmed the public reads at Q25 with fastp and called clones with MiXCR. Each CDR3 protein appears once, grouped with its most common genes and DNA. For this sample there are around 1,000,000 distinct CDR3 sequences; about 38% appear just once. Around 10% of the sample is in the top ten clones. The sequenced sample was peripheral blood or thyroid tissue (not recorded which). Receptor source: an adult man with Graves' hyperthyroidism.

The chain is built from TRBV10-3 and TRBJ2-7; the match to TRBD2 covers 8 bases. The CDR3 extends over 13 amino acids. Germline V gene data show CDR1 as ENHRY and CDR2 as SYGVKD. J was trimmed by 4 bases and V by 6 bases; bases with no gene match: 5. DNA of the CDR3: TGTGCCATCAGGGGACTAGAGAGGTACGAGCAGTACTTC. Its translation: CAIRGLERYEQYF.

A single count supports this clonotype. The V gene is TRBV15, the J gene TRBJ2-1; 9 nucleotides line up with TRBD2. There are 17 residues in the CDR3. Germline V gives CDR1 LNHNV, CDR2 YYDKDF (reference sequence). V lost 0 bases, J lost 5 bases, and 8 bases stayed unmatched. In DNA form, the CDR3 reads TGTGCCACCAGCAGAGATTTAGGGCTAGCGGGGAACAATGAGCAGTTCTTC. Its translation: CATSRDLGLAGNNEQFF.

The chain links TRBV7-2 to TRBJ2-7; 7 bases agree with TRBD2. CDR3 length: 16 residues. The J segment lost 1 base and the V segment lost 6 bases, leaving 12 bases of the junction unmatched. Germline V gives CDR1 SGHTA, CDR2 FQGNSA. The CDR3 sequence: CASSEADLAESYEQYF. In DNA, the CDR3 is TGTGCCAGCAGTGAAGCGGATCTAGCGGAATCCTACGAGCAGTACTTC.

This clonotype was detected many times. This rearrangement joins TRBV4-1 to TRBJ2-7; 9 nucleotides match TRBD1. This CDR3 is 15 amino acids long. Germline lookup yields CDR1 MGHRA and CDR2 YSYEKL. V shed 3 bases, J shed 2 bases, and the junction held 5 bases outside the gene matches. The CDR3 bases are TGCGCCAGCAGCCACGAGACAGGGGGAACCTACGAGCAGTACTTC. Its translation: CASSHETGGTYEQYF.

This clonotype was seen only a few times. This chain links TRBV6-2 or TRBV6-3 with TRBJ2-5; TRBD2 matches 8 bases. Trimming at V came to 9 bases and at J to 4 bases, leaving 4 bases not matched to a gene. Germline assignment: CDR1 MNHEY and CDR2 SVGEGT. The CDR3 has 12 amino acids. The CDR3 loop is CASSAGAETQYF. The CDR3 coding sequence is TGTGCCAGTTCAGCGGGAGCAGAGACCCAGTACTTC.

This clonotype appeared many times. The chain joins TRBV12-3 or TRBV12-4 to TRBJ2-5; TRBD2 might be the D (5 bases). Trimming took off 6 bases at V and 4 bases at J, with 12 bases between the two ends. This CDR3 comprises 13 residues. The CDR3 bases are TGTGCCAGCAGCTTGCTAGCAAGAGAGACCCAGTACTTC. Residues: CASSLLARETQYF.

This chain joins TRBV2 and TRBJ1-2; no clear D. Germline CDR1 reads SNHLY; CDR2 reads FYNNEI. There are 11 residues in the CDR3. Trimming took 3 bases from V and 12 from J, leaving 11 bases between them. As DNA, the CDR3 is TGTGCCAGCAGTGATCCCCCCCCGGACACCTTC. As protein: CASSDPPPDTF.

This clonotype turned up a few times. The gene calls are TRBV12-3 or TRBV12-4 and TRBJ2-5, with D hard to call. Trimming stripped 5 bases from V and 2 bases from J, with 12 bases between. The CDR3 consists of 14 residues. The CDR3 bases are TGTGCCAGCAGTGAACGACCAGAACAAGAGACCCAGTACTTC. Its protein is CASSERPEQETQYF.

The chain employs TRBV28 and TRBJ1-1; tentatively, D is TRBD1 (5 bases). CDR1 and CDR2 from the germline V gene are MDHEN and SYDVKM. Trimming took off 8 bases at V and 5 bases at J, with 12 bases between the two ends. This CDR3 contains 12 residues. The CDR3 nucleotides are TGTGCCAGCCTAGACGGGGGTACTGAAGCTTTCTTT. It specifies CASLDGGTEAFF.

This clonotype was counted at least ten times. This sequence joins TRBV7-9 and TRBJ1-2; TRBD1 is a possible D gene (6 bases). The CDR3 consists of 16 residues. V was shortened by 4 bases and J by 2 bases, with 17 bases between the two germline ends. Germline CDR1 and CDR2: SEHNR and FQNEAQ (reference sequence). The CDR3 region has the DNA TGTGCCAGCAGCTCGATACAGGGAGAGGTCAACTATGGCTACACCTTC. Protein sequence: CASSSIQGEVNYGYTF.

The chain has TRBV20-1 and TRBJ2-2; perhaps TRBD2 as D (5 bases). Trimming shortened V by 1 base and J by 0 bases, and 6 bases separated the two germline ends. Germline lookup yields CDR1 DFQATT and CDR2 SNEGSKA (reference sequence). CDR3 size: 14 residues. The CDR3 protein is CSARAEANTGELFF. The CDR3 DNA reads as TGCAGTGCTAGAGCGGAGGCGAACACCGGGGAGCTGTTTTTT.

This clonotype showed up many times. J is TRBJ1-4 and V is TRBV6-6; D call uncertain. V lost 2 bases, J lost 12 bases, and 10 bases lay in between. This CDR3 contains 12 residues. CDR1 MNHNY and CDR2 SVGAGI come from the germline V gene (reference sequence). The CDR3 reads CASSYPQWELFF. CDR3 bases: TGTGCCAGCAGTTACCCTCAGTGGGAACTGTTTTTT.

This clonotype showed up many times. This chain uses TRBV12-3 or TRBV12-4 with TRBJ1-1; D is unclear. The CDR3 contains 13 residues. Trimming left V 6 bases short and J 1 base short, with 9 bases between. Here the CDR3 reads CASSLSENTEAFF. CDR3 DNA sequence: TGTGCCAGCAGCTTAAGCGAGAACACTGAAGCTTTCTTT.

This clonotype was counted at least ten times. V gene TRBV5-8 combines with J gene TRBJ1-1; 9 positions agree with TRBD1. CDR3 length: 15 amino acids. Germline V gene data show CDR1 as SGHTS and CDR2 as YDEGEE. V lost 4 bases and J lost 3; bases outside the gene matches: 7. CDR3 sequence (DNA): TGTGCCAGCAGCCCTCCGGGACAGGGTTACACTGAAGCTTTCTTT. It is translated as CASSPPGQGYTEAFF.

Many counts were recorded for this clonotype. DNA for the CDR3: TGTGCCAGTAGTATTCTTTGGAAGAACACTGAAGCTTTCTTT. This encodes CASSILWKNTEAFF. The gene calls are TRBV19 and TRBJ1-1; D uncertain. Trimming shortened V by 3 bases and J by 1 base, and 9 bases separated the two germline ends. Germline V gene sequence: CDR1 LNHDA, CDR2 SQIVND (reference sequence). The CDR3 spans 14 residues.

V and J are TRBV2 and TRBJ2-3; D gene uncertain. The germline CDR1 and CDR2 sequences are SNHLY and FYNNEI. The CDR3 is 14 residues long. The V end lost 2 bases, the J end lost 0 bases, and 6 bases lay between the germline ends. CDR3 coding DNA: TGTGCCAGCAGTGAACTTCAGAGCACAGATACGCAGTATTTT. This gives the protein CASSELQSTDTQYF.

This clonotype was detected ten times or more. The V and J genes are TRBV12-3 or TRBV12-4 and TRBJ1-5, with D tentatively TRBD1 (5 bases). Trimming left V 4 bases short and J 7 bases short, with 11 bases between. The CDR3 has 13 amino acids. The DNA of the CDR3 is TGTGCCAGCAGTTCCGCGGGGGGGCAGCCCCAGCATTTT. Translating gives CASSSAGGQPQHF.